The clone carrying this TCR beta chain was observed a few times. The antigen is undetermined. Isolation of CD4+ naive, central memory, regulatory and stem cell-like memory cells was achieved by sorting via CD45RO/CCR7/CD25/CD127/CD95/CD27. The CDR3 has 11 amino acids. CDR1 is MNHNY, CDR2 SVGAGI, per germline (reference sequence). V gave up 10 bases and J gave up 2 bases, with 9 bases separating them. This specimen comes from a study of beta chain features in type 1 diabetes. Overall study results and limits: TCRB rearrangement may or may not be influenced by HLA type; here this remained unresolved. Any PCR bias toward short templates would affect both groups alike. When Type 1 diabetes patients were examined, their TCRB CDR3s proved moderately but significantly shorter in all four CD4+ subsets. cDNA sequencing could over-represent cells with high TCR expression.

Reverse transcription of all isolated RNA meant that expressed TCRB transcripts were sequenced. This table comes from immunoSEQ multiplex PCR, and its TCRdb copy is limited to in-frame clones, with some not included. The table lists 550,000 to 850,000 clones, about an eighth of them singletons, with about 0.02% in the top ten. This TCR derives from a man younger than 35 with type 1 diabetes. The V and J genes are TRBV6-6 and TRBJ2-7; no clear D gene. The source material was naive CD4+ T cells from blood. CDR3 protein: CAIKSPYEQYF. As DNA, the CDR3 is TGTGCCATCAAGAGCCCCTACGAGCAGTACTTC.